Detailed here is one TCR beta chain. Its specificity is not known. The identical CDR3 is also encoded by other nucleotide sequences in the sample. This entry is derived from a study of shared clonotypes between healthy human individuals. Study information: Donors consisted of a couple of women and three men between 18 and 49.

Whole-study results and caveats: Generally, naive subsets (rather than memory subsets) showed larger estimated richness.

Authors' processing steps: Junction-only immunoSEQ sequences carried no quality scores, so filtering differed. The data were produced by immunoSEQ multiplex PCR, yet TCRdb's version contains in-frame clones alone and is incomplete. Clonal size and the V and J genes are those of that table, whereas D and trimming came from the DNA. The sample includes just over 2,000,000 clones, roughly 94% of them seen just once. V was clipped by 4 bases and J by 10 bases, with 10 bases between them. This CDR3 comprises 12 residues. CDR1 and CDR2 (germline): MNHEY, SVGAGI. The sequenced material came from naive CD4+ T cells sorted from blood. Indicated subset: CD45RA+ positively selected. The J gene is TRBJ1-4, the V gene TRBV6-5; no clear D. The sequence was collected from a man aged 18 to 35 in good health. The CDR3 region is CASSFKTGKLFF. The CDR3 nucleotides are TGTGCCAGCAGTTTCAAGACTGGAAAACTGTTTTTT.